This T cell receptor beta chain stems from a study of beta chain features in type 1 diabetes. General study points: TCRB CDR3s were moderately but significantly shorter in Type 1 diabetes patients in all four CD4+ subsets. The VDJ junctions of type 1 diabetes patients carried fewer insertions and more deletions.

CDR3 size: 14 residues. J gave up 9 bases and V 6 bases, and 8 bases lay outside the gene matches. CDR1 and CDR2 (germline): MGHDK, SYGVNS. As every portion of the isolated RNA was reverse transcribed, the sequencing read expressed TCRB transcripts. Sequenced by immunoSEQ multiplex PCR; TCRdb stores in-frame clones only, minus some. The sample has about 710,000 clones; about 14% are singletons. Comments on this clone: Its antigen is not known.

This sequence originates from a man younger than 35 with type 1 diabetes. The sequencing input was naive CD4+ T cells from blood. This sequence joins TRBV25-1 and TRBJ2-5, with TRBD2 matching over 12 bases. CDR3 amino acids: CASRGLAGSGAQYF. In DNA form, the CDR3 reads TGTGCCAGCAGGGGACTAGCGGGTAGCGGGGCCCAGTACTTC.